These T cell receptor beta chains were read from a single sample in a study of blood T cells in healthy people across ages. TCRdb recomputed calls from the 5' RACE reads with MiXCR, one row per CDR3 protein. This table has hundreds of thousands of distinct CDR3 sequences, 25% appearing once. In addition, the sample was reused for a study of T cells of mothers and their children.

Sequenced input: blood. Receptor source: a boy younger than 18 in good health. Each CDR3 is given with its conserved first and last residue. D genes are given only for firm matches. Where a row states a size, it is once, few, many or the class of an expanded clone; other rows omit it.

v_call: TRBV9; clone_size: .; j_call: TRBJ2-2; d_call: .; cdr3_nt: TGTGCCAGCAGCGCAGACAGCTCGGGGGAGCTGTTTTTT; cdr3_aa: CASSADSSGELFF
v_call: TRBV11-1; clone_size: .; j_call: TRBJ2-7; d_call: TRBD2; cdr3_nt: TGTGCCAGCAGCCCCCTGACTAGCGGATTGTACGAGCAGTACTTC; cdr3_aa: CASSPLTSGLYEQYF
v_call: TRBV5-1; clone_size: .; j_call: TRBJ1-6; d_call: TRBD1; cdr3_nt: TGCGCCAGTGCGACAGGGTATAATTCACCCCTCCACTTT; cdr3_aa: CASATGYNSPLHF
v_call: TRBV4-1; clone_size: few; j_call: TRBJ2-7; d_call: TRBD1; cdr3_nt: TGCGCCAGCAGTGGGGGGACAGGAGACTACGAGCAGTACTTC; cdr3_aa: CASSGGTGDYEQYF
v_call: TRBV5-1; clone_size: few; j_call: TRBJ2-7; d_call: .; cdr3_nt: TGCGCCAGCAGCTGGTCCTTTGAGGGGGGAACTACCTACGAGCAGTACTTC; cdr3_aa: CASSWSFEGGTTYEQYF
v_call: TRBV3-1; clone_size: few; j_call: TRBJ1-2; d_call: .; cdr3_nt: TGTGCCAGCAGCCAAGTCCCACTCAATTCTAACTATGGCTACACCTTC; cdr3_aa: CASSQVPLNSNYGYTF
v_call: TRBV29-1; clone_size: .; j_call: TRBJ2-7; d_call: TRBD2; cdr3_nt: TGCAGCGTTCGCGGACTAGCGGGGGGGTTCCACGAGCAGTACTTC; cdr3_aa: CSVRGLAGGFHEQYF
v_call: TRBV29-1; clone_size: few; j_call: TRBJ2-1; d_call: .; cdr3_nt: TGCAGCGTTCGGGCAGAAGCCTACAATGAGCAGTTCTTC; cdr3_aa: CSVRAEAYNEQFF
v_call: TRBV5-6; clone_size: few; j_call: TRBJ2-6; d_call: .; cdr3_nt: TGTGCCAGCAGCTTTGTTGGCTATGGGGCCAGCGTCCTGACTTTC; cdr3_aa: CASSFVGYGASVLTF
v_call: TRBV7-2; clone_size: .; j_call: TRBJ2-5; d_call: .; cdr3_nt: TGTGCCAGCAGCTTAACGTTGGGGCCTCAAGAGACCCAGTACTTC; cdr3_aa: CASSLTLGPQETQYF
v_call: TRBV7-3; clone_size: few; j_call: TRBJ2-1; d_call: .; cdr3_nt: TGTGCCAGCAGCTTAGCGTTTAGCTCCTACAATGAGCAGTTCTTC; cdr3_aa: CASSLAFSSYNEQFF
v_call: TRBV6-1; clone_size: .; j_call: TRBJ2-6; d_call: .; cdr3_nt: TGTGCCAGCAGTGAAGGGGACTCTGGGGCCAACGTCCTGACTTTC; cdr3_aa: CASSEGDSGANVLTF
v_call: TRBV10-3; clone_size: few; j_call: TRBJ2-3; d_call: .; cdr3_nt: TGTGCCATCAGTGTGCGGGGTAGCACAGATACGCAGTATTTT; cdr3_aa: CAISVRGSTDTQYF
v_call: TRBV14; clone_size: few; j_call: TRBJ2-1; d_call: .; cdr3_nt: TGTGCCAGCAGCCATAGGCCACTAGAGCAGTTCTTC; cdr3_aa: CASSHRPLEQFF
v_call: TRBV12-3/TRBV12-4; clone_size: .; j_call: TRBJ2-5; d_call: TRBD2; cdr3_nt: TGTGCCAGCAGCTCGGGACTAGCGGGGCCCTCTCAAGAGACCCAGTACTTC; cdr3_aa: CASSSGLAGPSQETQYF
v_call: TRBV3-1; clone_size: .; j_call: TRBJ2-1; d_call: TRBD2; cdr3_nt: TGTGCCGGCAGCCAACCACTAGCGGGGGATACTAATGAGCAGTTCTTC; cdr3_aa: CAGSQPLAGDTNEQFF
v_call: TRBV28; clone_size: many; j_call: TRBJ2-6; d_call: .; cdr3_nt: TGTGCCAGTAGGGGGACTGGGGCCAACGTCCTGACTTTC; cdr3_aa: CASRGTGANVLTF
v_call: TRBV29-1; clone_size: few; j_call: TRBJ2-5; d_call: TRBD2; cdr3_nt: TGCAGCGTTGTGACTAGCGGGGGAGAGACCCAGTACTTC; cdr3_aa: CSVVTSGGETQYF
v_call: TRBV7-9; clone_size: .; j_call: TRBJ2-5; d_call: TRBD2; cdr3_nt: TGTGCCAGCAACGCTCAAGGGGTAGCGGGAAGAGAGACCCAGTACTTC; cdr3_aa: CASNAQGVAGRETQYF
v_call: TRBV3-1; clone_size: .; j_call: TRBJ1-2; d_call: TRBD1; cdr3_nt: TGTGCCAGCAGCCAAGGGGAGACAGGGGCCCGTGGCTACACCTTC; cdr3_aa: CASSQGETGARGYTF
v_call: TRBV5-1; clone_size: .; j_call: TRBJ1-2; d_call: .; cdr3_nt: TGCGCCAGCAGCCTGGTCGGGGGCGACTATGGCTACACCTTC; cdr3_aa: CASSLVGGDYGYTF
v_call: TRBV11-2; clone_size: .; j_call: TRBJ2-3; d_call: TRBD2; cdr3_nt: TGTGCCAGCAGCTTAGGTTGGCTAGCGGGGAACACAGATACGCAGTATTTT; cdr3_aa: CASSLGWLAGNTDTQYF
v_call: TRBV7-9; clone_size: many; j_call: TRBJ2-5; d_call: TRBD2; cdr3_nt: TGTGCCAGCAGCTTCCCTGGCGGGGGAGAGACCCAGTACTTC; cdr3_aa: CASSFPGGGETQYF
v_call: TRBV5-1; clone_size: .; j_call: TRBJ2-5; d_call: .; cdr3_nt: TGCGCCAGCAGCTTGGAGGAGGGGGGCAAAGAGACCCAGTACTTC; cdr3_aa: CASSLEEGGKETQYF
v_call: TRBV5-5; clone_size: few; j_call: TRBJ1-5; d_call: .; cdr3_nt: TGTGCCAGCAGCTGGGGGGGAGATTTTAAGAATCAGCCCCAGCATTTT; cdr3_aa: CASSWGGDFKNQPQHF
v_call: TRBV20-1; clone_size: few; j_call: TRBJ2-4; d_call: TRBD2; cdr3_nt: TGCAGTGCCACTGAGCGGGAAAAGGCCAAAAACATTCAGTACTTC; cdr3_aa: CSATEREKAKNIQYF
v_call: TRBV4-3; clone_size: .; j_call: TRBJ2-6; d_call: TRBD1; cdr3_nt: TGCGCCAGCAGCCAAGATCTTGGACAGGGGAATAAAGCAGCTGGGGCCAACGTCCTGACTTTC; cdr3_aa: CASSQDLGQGNKAAGANVLTF
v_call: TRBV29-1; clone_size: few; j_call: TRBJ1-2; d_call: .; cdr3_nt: TGCAGCGTTCGAGGGGCGGGTGGCTACACCTTC; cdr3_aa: CSVRGAGGYTF
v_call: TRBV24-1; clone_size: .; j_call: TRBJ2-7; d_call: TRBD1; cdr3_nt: TGTGCCGCCGGGGACAGGGATTACGAGCAGTACTTC; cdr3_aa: CAAGDRDYEQYF